These T cell receptor beta chains were read from a single sample in a study of blood T cells in healthy people across ages. MiXCR was run by TCRdb on the 5' RACE reads, yielding one entry per CDR3 protein. The sample has under 850,000 distinct CDR3 sequences, roughly 40% seen once; the top ten hold approximately 13%. Sequences were obtained from blood. The receptor source for this set is a young man in good health. The CDR3 runs from the conserved cysteine through the conserved F or W. A D gene is named only where the DNA matches it firmly. The size entry is marked missing in some rows and otherwise reads once, few, many or a size class.

J | size | D | V | CDR3 | DNA
TRBJ2-4 | many | - | TRBV7-2 | CASSLAGEPYTLLAKNIQYF | TGTGCCAGCAGCTTAGCAGGGGAGCCGTACACCTTACTAGCCAAAAACATTCAGTACTTC
TRBJ2-7 | - | - | TRBV4-3 | CARSQGEHTDYEQYF | TGCGCCCGCAGCCAAGGTGAGCACACCGACTACGAGCAGTACTTC
TRBJ2-1 | few | TRBD1 | TRBV20-1 | CSAARWTGYNEQFF | TGCAGTGCTGCGCGATGGACAGGGTACAATGAGCAGTTCTTC
TRBJ1-2 | - | - | TRBV27 | CASSSPAGANYGYTF | TGTGCCAGCAGTTCCCCTGCGGGGGCTAACTATGGCTACACCTTC
TRBJ1-4 | few | - | TRBV7-9 | CASSLEEYSKSTNEKLFF | TGTGCCAGCAGCTTAGAGGAGTACAGCAAGTCAACTAATGAAAAACTGTTTTTT
TRBJ2-7 | many | - | TRBV7-2 | CASSLGRSLSYEQYF | TGTGCCAGCAGCTTAGGCCGTAGCCTCTCCTACGAGCAGTACTTC
TRBJ2-1 | many | TRBD2 | TRBV30 | CACPYGRGNNEQFF | TGTGCCTGTCCCTATGGGCGGGGGAACAATGAGCAGTTCTTC
TRBJ2-7 | once | TRBD1 | TRBV20-1 | CSAIRETGDFYEQYF | TGCAGTGCGATAAGAGAGACAGGGGACTTCTACGAGCAGTACTTC
TRBJ2-7 | - | - | TRBV6-2/TRBV6-3 | CASRLDSGPPSNEQYF | TGTGCCAGCAGACTCGATTCCGGGCCTCCTTCCAACGAGCAGTACTTC
TRBJ2-3 | - | - | TRBV6-1 | CASSGYREDTQYF | TGTGCCAGCAGTGGATACAGGGAGGATACGCAGTATTTT
TRBJ2-5 | few | TRBD2 | TRBV20-1 | CSATLGGGDYNEQYF | TGCAGTGCTACCCTCGGCGGGGGGGACTACAATGAGCAGTACTTC
TRBJ2-7 | many | TRBD1 | TRBV2 | CASSPQGAYEQYF | TGTGCCAGCAGTCCCCAGGGGGCCTACGAGCAGTACTTC
TRBJ2-7 | - | - | TRBV6-2/TRBV6-3 | CAGAQGGSSYNEQYF | TGTGCCGGGGCCCAGGGGGGGAGCTCCTACAATGAGCAGTACTTC
TRBJ1-4 | - | - | TRBV5-1 | CASSLNPLGATNEKLFF | TGCGCCAGCAGCTTGAACCCTTTAGGGGCAACTAATGAAAAACTGTTTTTT
TRBJ2-5 | - | - | TRBV11-2 | CASSLAGAPSEQYF | TGTGCCAGCAGCTTAGCGGGGGCGCCGAGTGAGCAGTACTTC
TRBJ2-1 | few | - | TRBV5-4 | CASSMEGQRNEQFF | TGTGCCAGCAGCATGGAGGGACAGAGGAATGAGCAGTTCTTC
TRBJ2-4 | few | TRBD1 | TRBV3-1 | CASSQQGVAKNIQYF | TGTGCCAGCAGCCAACAGGGGGTTGCCAAAAACATTCAGTACTTC
TRBJ2-3 | - | - | TRBV5-5 | CANSITGTDTQYF | TGTGCCAATTCGATAACAGGGACAGATACGCAGTATTTT
TRBJ2-1 | few | TRBD2 | TRBV20-1 | CSATPASSGGVYNEQFF | TGCAGTGCAACCCCGGCCTCTAGCGGGGGGGTATACAATGAGCAGTTCTTC
TRBJ1-5 | - | - | TRBV4-1 | CASSQGQDFNQPQHF | TGCGCCAGCAGCCAAGGACAGGACTTCAATCAGCCCCAGCATTTT
TRBJ1-5 | few | - | TRBV6-5 | CASSYSSTQPQHF | TGTGCCAGCAGTTACTCGTCGACTCAGCCCCAGCATTTT
TRBJ2-1 | - | TRBD2 | TRBV20-1 | CSARDRLAATYNEQFF | TGCAGTGCTAGAGATAGACTAGCGGCGACCTACAATGAGCAGTTCTTC
TRBJ1-4 | few | TRBD1 | TRBV7-8 | CASSPPGQGDEKLFF | TGTGCCAGCAGCCCCCCGGGACAGGGCGATGAAAAACTGTTTTTT
TRBJ1-6 | - | TRBD1 | TRBV5-5 | CASSPLQGGGNSPLHF | TGTGCCAGCAGCCCCCTCCAGGGGGGGGGTAATTCACCCCTCCACTTT
TRBJ2-1 | - | - | TRBV4-1 | CASSQAGAYNEQFF | TGCGCCAGCAGCCAAGCGGGGGCTTACAATGAGCAGTTCTTC
TRBJ2-7 | many | TRBD2 | TRBV29-1 | CSGLAGTYEQYF | TGCAGCGGGCTAGCGGGGACCTACGAGCAGTACTTC
TRBJ1-2 | many | - | TRBV5-1 | CASSITSTNYGYTF | TGCGCCAGCAGCATCACAAGCACTAACTATGGCTACACCTTC
TRBJ1-4 | - | - | TRBV12-3/TRBV12-4 | CASSKAQAPGGEKLFF | TGTGCCAGCAGTAAAGCCCAGGCTCCGGGGGGGGAAAAACTGTTTTTT
TRBJ1-5 | - | TRBD1 | TRBV12-3/TRBV12-4 | CASRSGQGDNQPQHF | TGTGCCAGCAGATCGGGACAGGGGGACAATCAGCCCCAGCATTTT
TRBJ1-5 | - | - | TRBV6-1 | CASSEEPLPNQPQHF | TGTGCCAGCAGTGAAGAACCGCTTCCCAATCAGCCCCAGCATTTT
TRBJ1-4 | few | - | TRBV14 | CASSLIQRPEKLFF | TGTGCCAGCAGCCTAATACAGCGACCTGAAAAACTGTTTTTT
TRBJ1-2 | - | TRBD1 | TRBV7-2 | CASRTRDSRYGYTF | TGTGCCAGCAGAACCCGGGACAGCCGATATGGCTACACCTTC
TRBJ1-5 | - | TRBD1 | TRBV2 | CASSLGTGRQPQHF | TGTGCCAGCAGCCTGGGGACAGGGAGGCAGCCCCAGCATTTT
TRBJ2-1 | - | - | TRBV12-3/TRBV12-4 | CASSPQETWVGELNNEQFF | TGTGCCAGCAGTCCCCAAGAAACGTGGGTTGGGGAACTAAACAATGAGCAGTTCTTC
TRBJ2-7 | - | - | TRBV28 | CASTRGPQDEQYF | TGTGCCAGTACCCGGGGGCCCCAAGATGAGCAGTACTTC
TRBJ2-3 | - | TRBD2 | TRBV13 | CASSLVGLAREDTQYF | TGTGCCAGCAGCTTAGTGGGACTAGCGCGGGAAGATACGCAGTATTTT
TRBJ1-5 | once | - | TRBV27 | CVSSLSGGIFNQPQHF | TGTGTCAGCAGTTTATCGGGGGGGATCTTTAATCAGCCCCAGCATTTT